The clone carrying this T cell receptor beta chain was counted between two and nine times. The antigen is not known. The sample originates from a study of T cells after yellow fever vaccination. Study observations and caveats: Researchers report a weaker secondary response that nonetheless peaked faster, day 5 versus 15. There was a small share of clonotypes that showed up in both the CD4 and CD8 compartments.

The CDR3 length is 16 residues. The V segment lost 5 bases and the J segment 5 bases; nucleotides outside the gene matches: 12. Germline lookup yields CDR1 SGHTA and CDR2 FQGTGA. TCR cDNA, made by 5'RACE template switching, carried an added universal primer site and UMIs. TCRdb redid the calling of the 5' RACE reads with MiXCR, one entry per CDR3 protein. The repertoire has about 300,000 distinct CDR3 sequences, 6.8% of them found once; the top ten carry roughly a sixth. The material sequenced was PBMCs, taken 45 days after the first yellow fever vaccination. The clonotype originates from a young man who received the YFV17D yellow fever vaccine. The chain combines TRBV7-3 with TRBJ2-3, with 8 bases identical to TRBD2. CDR3 nucleotides: TGTGCCAGCAGCCCCGGGGGGGCCGGTGGTCGAGATACGCAGTATTTT. Translating it yields CASSPGGAGGRDTQYF.